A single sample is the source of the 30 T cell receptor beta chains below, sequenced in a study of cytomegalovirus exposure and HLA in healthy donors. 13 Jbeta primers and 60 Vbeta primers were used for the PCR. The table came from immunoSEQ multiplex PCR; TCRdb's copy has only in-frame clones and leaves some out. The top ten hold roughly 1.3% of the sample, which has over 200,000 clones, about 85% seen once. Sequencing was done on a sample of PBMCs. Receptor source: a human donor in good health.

The CDR3: CASSYLQGYEQYF. CDR3 bases: TGTGCCAGCAGTTACTTACAGGGGTACGAGCAGTACTTC. The chain combines TRBV6-6 with TRBJ2-7; TRBD1 aligns across 7 bases. Germline trimming cut 1 base from V and 4 bases from J; bases unmatched to any gene: 1. This CDR3 comprises 13 residues. The V gene's germline CDR1 is MNHNY and CDR2 SVGAGI (reference sequence).

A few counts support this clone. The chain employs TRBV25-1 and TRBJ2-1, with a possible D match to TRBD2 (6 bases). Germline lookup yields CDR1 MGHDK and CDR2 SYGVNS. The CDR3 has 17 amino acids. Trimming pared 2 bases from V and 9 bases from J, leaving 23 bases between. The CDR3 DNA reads TGTGCCAGCAGTGAACCAACTTTACAGAGGACCGGGGGTGAGCAGTTCTTC. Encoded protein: CASSEPTLQRTGGEQFF.

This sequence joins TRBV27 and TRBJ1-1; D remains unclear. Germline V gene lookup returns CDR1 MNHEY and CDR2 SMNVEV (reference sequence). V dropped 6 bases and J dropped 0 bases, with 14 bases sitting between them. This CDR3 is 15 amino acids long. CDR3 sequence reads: CASRNMGGVNTEAFF. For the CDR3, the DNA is TGTGCCAGCAGGAATATGGGCGGGGTGAACACTGAAGCTTTCTTT.

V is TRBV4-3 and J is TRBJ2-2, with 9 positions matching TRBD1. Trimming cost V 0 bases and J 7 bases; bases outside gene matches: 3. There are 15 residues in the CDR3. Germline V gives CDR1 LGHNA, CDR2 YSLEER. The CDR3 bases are TGCGCCAGCAGCCAAGAGGGACAGGGAGGCGGGGAGCTGTTTTTT. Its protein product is CASSQEGQGGGELFF.

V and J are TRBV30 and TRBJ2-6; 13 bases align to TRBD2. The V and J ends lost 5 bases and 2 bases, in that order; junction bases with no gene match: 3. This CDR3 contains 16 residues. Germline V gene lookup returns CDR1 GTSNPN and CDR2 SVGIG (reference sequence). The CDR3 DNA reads TGTGCCTGGGAGGGACTAGCGGGAACTGGGGCCAACGTCCTGACTTTC. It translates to CAWEGLAGTGANVLTF.

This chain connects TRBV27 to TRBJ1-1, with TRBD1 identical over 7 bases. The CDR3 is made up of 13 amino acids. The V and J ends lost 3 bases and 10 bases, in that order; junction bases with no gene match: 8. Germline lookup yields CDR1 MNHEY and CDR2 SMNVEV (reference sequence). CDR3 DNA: TGTGCCAGCAGTTTCTGGGGGCAGGGGGGAGCTTTCTTT. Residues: CASSFWGQGGAFF.

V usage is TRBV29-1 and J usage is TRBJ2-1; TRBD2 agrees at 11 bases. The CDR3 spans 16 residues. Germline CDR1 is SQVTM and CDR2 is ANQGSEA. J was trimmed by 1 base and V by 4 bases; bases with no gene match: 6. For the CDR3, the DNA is TGCAGCGTTGTTAGCGGGAGGGCTTCATCCTACAATGAGCAGTTCTTC. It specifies CSVVSGRASSYNEQFF.

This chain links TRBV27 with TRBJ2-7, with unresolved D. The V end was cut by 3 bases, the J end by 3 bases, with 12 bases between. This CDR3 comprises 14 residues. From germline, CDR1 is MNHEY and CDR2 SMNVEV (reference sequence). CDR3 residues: CASSFFGSSYEQYF. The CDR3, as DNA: TGTGCCAGCAGTTTTTTCGGGTCGAGCTACGAGCAGTACTTC.

Here the CDR3 DNA reads TGTGCCAGCACTCACCCCGGGACTAGCGCGGACAATGAGCAGTTCTTC. Residues: CASTHPGTSADNEQFF. V and J are TRBV6-6 and TRBJ2-1, with 10 bases aligning to TRBD2. The CDR3 spans 16 residues. The V gene end was trimmed by 7 bases and the J gene end by 5 bases; junction bases not matched to a gene: 11. Germline assignment: CDR1 MNHNY and CDR2 SVGAGI (reference sequence).

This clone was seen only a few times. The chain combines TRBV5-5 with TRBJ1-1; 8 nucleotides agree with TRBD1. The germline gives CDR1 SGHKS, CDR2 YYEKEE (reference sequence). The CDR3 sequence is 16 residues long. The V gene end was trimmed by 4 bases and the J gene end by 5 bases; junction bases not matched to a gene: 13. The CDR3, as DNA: TGTGCCAGCAGCCTTCGGAGGCAGGGGGCAGGGACTGAAGCTTTCTTT. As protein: CASSLRRQGAGTEAFF. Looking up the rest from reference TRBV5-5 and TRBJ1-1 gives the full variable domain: DAGVTQSPTHLIKTRGQQVTLRCSPISGHKSVSWYQQVLGQGPQFIFQYYEKEERGRGNFPDRFSARQFPNYSSELNVNALLLGDSALYLCASSLRRQGAGTEAFFGQGTRLTVV.

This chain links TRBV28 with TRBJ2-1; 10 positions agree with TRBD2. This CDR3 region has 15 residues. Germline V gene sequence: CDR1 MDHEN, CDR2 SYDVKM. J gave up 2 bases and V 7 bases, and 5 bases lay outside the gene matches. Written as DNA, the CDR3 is TGTGCCAGCACCTCTAGCGGGAGCCCCTACAATGAGCAGTTCTTC. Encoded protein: CASTSSGSPYNEQFF.

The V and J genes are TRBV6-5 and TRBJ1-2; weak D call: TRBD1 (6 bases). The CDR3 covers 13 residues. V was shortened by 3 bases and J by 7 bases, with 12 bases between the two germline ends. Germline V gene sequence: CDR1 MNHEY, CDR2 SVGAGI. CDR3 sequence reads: CASSYGGARGYTF. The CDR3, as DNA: TGTGCCAGCAGTTATGGGGGGGCGCGTGGCTACACCTTC.

For the CDR3, the DNA is TGCGCCAGCAGCATGGGGACTAGTTCGAACACCGGGGAGCTGTTTTTT. Its translation is CASSMGTSSNTGELFF. This sequence joins TRBV4-3 and TRBJ2-2, with 8 nucleotides matching TRBD2. The trim removed 5 bases at V and 0 bases at J, leaving 5 bases unmatched. The germline V gene encodes CDR1 LGHNA and CDR2 YSLEER. The CDR3 has 16 residues.

The CDR3 reads CASSLFLQGGSSRAEAFF. In DNA form, the CDR3 reads TGTGCCAGCAGTTTATTTCTCCAAGGAGGGTCGAGTAGAGCTGAAGCTTTCTTT. The rearrangement joins TRBV27 to TRBJ1-1; D is unclear. Trimming took off 1 base at V and 6 bases at J, with 24 bases between the two ends. The CDR3 runs 18 residues. Per germline, CDR1 MNHEY and CDR2 SMNVEV (reference sequence).

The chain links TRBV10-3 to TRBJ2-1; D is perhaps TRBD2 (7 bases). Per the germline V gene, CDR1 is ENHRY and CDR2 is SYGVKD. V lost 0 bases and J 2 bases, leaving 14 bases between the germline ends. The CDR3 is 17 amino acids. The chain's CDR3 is CAISESTGGFTYNEQFF. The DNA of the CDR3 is TGTGCCATCAGTGAGTCGACGGGGGGCTTTACCTACAATGAGCAGTTCTTC.

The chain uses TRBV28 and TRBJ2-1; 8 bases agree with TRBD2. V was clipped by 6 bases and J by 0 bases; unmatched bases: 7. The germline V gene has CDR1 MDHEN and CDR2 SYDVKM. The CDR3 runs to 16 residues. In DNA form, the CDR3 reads TGTGCCAGCAGCCCCCACGGGGGGGGCTCCTACAATGAGCAGTTCTTC. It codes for CASSPHGGGSYNEQFF.

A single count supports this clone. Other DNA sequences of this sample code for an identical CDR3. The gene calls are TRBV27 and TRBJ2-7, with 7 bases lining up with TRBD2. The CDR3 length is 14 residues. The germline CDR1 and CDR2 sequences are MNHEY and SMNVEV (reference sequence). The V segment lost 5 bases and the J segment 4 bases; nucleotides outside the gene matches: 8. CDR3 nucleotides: TGTGCCAGCAGTGGCGCGGGAGTCGTTTACGAGCAGTACTTC. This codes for CASSGAGVVYEQYF.

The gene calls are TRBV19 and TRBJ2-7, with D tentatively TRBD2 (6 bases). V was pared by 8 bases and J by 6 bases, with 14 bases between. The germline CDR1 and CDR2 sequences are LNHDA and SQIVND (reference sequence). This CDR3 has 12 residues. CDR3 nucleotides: TGTGCCAGTTCAACGGGAGTGGGCGAGCAGTACTTC. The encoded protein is CASSTGVGEQYF.

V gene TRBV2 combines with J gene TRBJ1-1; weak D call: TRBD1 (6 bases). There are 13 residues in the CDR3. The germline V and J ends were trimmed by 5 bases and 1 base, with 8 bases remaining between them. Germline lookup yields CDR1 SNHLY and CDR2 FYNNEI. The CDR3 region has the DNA TGTGCCAGCAGTCGGACAGAGAACACTGAAGCTTTCTTT. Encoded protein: CASSRTENTEAFF.

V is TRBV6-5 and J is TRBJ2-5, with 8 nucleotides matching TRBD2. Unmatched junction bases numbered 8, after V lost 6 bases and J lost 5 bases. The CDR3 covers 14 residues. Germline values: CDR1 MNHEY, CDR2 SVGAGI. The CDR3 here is CASSPGTRRETQYF. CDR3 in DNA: TGTGCCAGCAGCCCAGGGACTAGAAGGGAGACCCAGTACTTC.

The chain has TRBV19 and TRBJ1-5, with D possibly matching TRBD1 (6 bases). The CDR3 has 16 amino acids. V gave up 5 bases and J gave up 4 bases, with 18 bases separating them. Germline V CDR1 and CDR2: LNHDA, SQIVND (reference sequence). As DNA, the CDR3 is TGTGCCAGTAGTCCCCGGGGGGGCCAAGGAAATCAGCCCCAGCATTTT. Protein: CASSPRGGQGNQPQHF.

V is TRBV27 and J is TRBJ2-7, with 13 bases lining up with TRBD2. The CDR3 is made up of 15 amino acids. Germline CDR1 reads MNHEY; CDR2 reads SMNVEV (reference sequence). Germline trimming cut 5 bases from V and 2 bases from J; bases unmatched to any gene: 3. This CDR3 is CASSRGTSGAYEQYF. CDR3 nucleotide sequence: TGTGCCAGCAGTCGCGGGACTAGCGGGGCCTACGAGCAGTACTTC.

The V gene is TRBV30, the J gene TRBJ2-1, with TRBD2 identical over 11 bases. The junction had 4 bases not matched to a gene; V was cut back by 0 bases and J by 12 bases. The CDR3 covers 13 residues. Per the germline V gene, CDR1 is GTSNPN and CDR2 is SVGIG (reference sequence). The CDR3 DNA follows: TGTGCCTGGAGTGTAACTAGCGGGAGCCCGCAGTTCTTC. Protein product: CAWSVTSGSPQFF.

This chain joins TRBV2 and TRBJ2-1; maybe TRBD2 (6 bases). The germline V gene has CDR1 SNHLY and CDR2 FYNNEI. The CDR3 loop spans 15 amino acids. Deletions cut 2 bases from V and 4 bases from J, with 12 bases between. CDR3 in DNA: TGTGCCAGCAGTGAAAGAGCGGGCCAGTACAATGAGCAGTTCTTC. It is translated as CASSERAGQYNEQFF. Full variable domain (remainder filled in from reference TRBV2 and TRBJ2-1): EPEVTQTPSHQVTQMGQEVILRCVPISNHLYFYWYRQILGQKVEFLVSFYNNEISEKSEIFDDQFSVERPDGSNFTLKIRSTKLEDSAMYFCASSERAGQYNEQFFGPGTRLTVL.

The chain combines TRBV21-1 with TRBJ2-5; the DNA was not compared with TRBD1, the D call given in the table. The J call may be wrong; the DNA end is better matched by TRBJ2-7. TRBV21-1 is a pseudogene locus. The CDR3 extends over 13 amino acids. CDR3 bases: TGTGCCAGCAGCAAAGGGACAGGGGGCGAGCAGTACTTC. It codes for CASSKGTGGEQYF.

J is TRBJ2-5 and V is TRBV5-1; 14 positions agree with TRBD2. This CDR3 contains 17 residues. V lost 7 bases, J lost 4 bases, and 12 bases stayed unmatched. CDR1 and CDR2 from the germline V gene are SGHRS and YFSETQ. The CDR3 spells CASAKPGTSGSGETQYF. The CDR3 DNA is TGCGCCAGCGCGAAACCTGGGACTAGCGGGAGTGGAGAGACCCAGTACTTC.

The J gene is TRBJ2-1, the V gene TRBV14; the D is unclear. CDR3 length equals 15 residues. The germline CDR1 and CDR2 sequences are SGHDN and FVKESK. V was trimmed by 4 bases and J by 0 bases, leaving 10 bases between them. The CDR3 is CASSPTPSSYNEQFF. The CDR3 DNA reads TGTGCCAGCAGCCCTACTCCGAGCTCCTACAATGAGCAGTTCTTC.

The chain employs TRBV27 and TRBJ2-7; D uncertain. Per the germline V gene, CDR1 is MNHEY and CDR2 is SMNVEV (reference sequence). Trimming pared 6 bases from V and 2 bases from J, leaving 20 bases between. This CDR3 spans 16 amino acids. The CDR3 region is CASRPSLLVLTYEQYF. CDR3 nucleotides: TGTGCCAGCAGGCCCTCCCTTCTCGTGCTAACCTACGAGCAGTACTTC.

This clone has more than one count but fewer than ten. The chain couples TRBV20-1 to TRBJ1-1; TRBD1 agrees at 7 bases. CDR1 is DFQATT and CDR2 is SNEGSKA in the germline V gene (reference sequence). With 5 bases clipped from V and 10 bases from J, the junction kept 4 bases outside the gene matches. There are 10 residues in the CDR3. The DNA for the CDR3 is TGCAGTGCTGAGGACAGGATAGCTTTCTTT. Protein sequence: CSAEDRIAFF.

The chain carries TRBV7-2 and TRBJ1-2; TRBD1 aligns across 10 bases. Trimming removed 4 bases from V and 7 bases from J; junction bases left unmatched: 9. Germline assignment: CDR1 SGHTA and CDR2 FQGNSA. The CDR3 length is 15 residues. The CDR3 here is CASSSDGQGGGGYTF. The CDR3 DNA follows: TGTGCCAGCAGCTCAGATGGACAGGGGGGTGGTGGCTACACCTTC.